Shown below are 5 T cell receptor beta chains from a single sample sequenced in a study of cytomegalovirus exposure and HLA in healthy donors. PCR used 60 Vbeta primers and 13 Jbeta primers. Data came from immunoSEQ multiplex PCR; TCRdb stores just in-frame clones and leaves some out. This sample has about 110,000 clones, with 73% found just once. The sample comprised PBMCs. The receptors were sampled from a man aged 25 to 40 in good health and CMV-seronegative.

V gene TRBV28 combines with J gene TRBJ1-1; D is uncertain. Germline V lookup: CDR1 MDHEN, CDR2 SYDVKM. V lost 3 bases and J 4 bases, leaving 9 bases between the germline ends. This CDR3 has 13 amino acids. The CDR3: CASSLGPSTEAFF. The CDR3 nucleotides are TGTGCCAGCAGTTTGGGCCCAAGCACTGAAGCTTTCTTT.

The chain links TRBV29-1 to TRBJ2-4, with D hard to call. V was trimmed by 7 bases and J by 3 bases, leaving 13 bases between them. Per germline, CDR1 SQVTM and CDR2 ANQGSEA. The CDR3 has 13 residues. This CDR3 is CSAAPADKNIQYF. CDR3 sequence (DNA): TGCAGCGCCGCTCCGGCGGACAAAAACATTCAGTACTTC.

The chain has TRBV7-6 and TRBJ2-6, with D possibly matching TRBD1 (6 bases). In germline, CDR1 is SGHVS, CDR2 FNYEAQ. V dropped 5 bases and J dropped 3 bases, with 11 bases sitting between them. The CDR3 length is 15 residues. In nucleotides, the CDR3 is TGTGCCAGCAGCCAGGGGCAGGGTGGGGCCAACGTCCTGACTTTC. This codes for CASSQGQGGANVLTF.

CDR3 sequence (DNA): TGTGCCAGCAGCTTGGAGTCCCTAGGACAGGGCTATGGCTACACCTTC. It yields the protein CASSLESLGQGYGYTF. The V gene is TRBV5-4, the J gene TRBJ1-2; 8 bases agree with TRBD1. The CDR3 runs to 16 residues. V gave up 0 bases and J gave up 4 bases; unmatched junction bases: 8. Germline values: CDR1 SGHNT, CDR2 YYREEE (reference sequence).

This chain uses TRBV19 with TRBJ1-1, with TRBD1 matching over 10 bases. The CDR3 consists of 13 residues. Germline V gene lookup returns CDR1 LNHDA and CDR2 SQIVND (reference sequence). Trimming at V came to 7 bases and at J to 4 bases, leaving 3 bases not matched to a gene. CDR3 region: CASTRTGGTEAFF. The CDR3 nucleotides are TGTGCCAGTACTAGGACAGGGGGCACTGAAGCTTTCTTT. The variable domain in full, completed from reference TRBV19 and TRBJ1-1, reads DGGITQSPKYLFRKEGQNVTLSCEQNLNHDAMYWYRQDPGQGLRLIYYSQIVNDFQKGDIAEGYSVSREKKESFPLTVTSAQKNPTAFYLCASTRTGGTEAFFGQGTRLTVV.